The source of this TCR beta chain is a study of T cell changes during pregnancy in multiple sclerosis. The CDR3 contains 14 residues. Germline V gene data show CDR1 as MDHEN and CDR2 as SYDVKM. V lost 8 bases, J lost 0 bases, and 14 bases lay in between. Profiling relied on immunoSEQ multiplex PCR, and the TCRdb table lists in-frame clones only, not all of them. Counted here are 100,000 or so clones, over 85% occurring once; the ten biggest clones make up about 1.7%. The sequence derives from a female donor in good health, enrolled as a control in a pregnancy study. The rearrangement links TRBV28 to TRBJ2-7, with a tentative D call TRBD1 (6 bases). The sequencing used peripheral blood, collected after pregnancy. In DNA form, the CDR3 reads TGTGCCAGCCGTCGAACAGGGAGCTCCTACGAGCAGTACTTC. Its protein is CASRRTGSSYEQYF.